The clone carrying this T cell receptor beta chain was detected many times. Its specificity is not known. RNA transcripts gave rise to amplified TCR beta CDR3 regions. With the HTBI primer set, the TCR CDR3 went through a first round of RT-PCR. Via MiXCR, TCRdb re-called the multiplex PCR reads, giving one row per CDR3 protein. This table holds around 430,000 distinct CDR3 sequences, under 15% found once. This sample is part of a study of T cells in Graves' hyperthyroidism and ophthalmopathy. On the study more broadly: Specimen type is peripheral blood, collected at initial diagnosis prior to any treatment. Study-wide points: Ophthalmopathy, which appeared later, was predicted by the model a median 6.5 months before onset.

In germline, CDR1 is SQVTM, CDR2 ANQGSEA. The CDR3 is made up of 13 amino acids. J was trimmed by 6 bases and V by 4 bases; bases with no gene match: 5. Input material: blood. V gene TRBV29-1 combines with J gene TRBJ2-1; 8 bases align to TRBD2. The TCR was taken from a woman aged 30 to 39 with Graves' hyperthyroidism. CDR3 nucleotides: TGCAGCGTTGCCAGCGGGGGATTCAATGAGCAGTTCTTC. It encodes CSVASGGFNEQFF.